This T cell receptor beta chain was obtained from a study of CD8+ T cells in alopecia areata. Specified treatment: oral pan-JAK inhibitor, 5-10 mg twice daily. Sequencing templates came from extracted RNA that was reverse transcribed into cDNA. The data were produced by immunoSEQ multiplex PCR, yet TCRdb's version contains in-frame clones alone and is incomplete. The sample lists 170,000 or so clones, roughly 50% occurring once. This CDR3 spans 15 amino acids. Germline V CDR1 and CDR2: SGHTA, FQGNSA. V lost 1 base, J lost 2 bases, and 3 bases stayed unmatched. This chain connects TRBV7-2 to TRBJ2-7; 9 bases line up with TRBD2. The clonotype comes from a human donor with alopecia areata. Specimen: CD8+ T cells sorted from blood, collected at week 24, from a patient treated with tofacitinib. The CDR3, as DNA: TGTGCCAGCAGCTTAGGACTAGCGGTAACCTACGAGCAGTACTTC. It translates to CASSLGLAVTYEQYF.